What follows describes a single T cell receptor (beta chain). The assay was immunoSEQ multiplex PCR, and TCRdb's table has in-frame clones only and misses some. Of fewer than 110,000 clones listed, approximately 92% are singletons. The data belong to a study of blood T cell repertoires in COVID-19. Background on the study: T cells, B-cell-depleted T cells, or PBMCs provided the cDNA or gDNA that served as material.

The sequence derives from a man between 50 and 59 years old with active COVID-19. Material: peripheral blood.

The CDR3 coding sequence is TGTGCCAGCAGCGTACTTGGGCTTGGCTACAATGAGCAGTTCTTC. Protein product: CASSVLGLGYNEQFF. V gene TRBV9 combines with J gene TRBJ2-1; no reliable D call. This CDR3 has 15 amino acids. Germline V gene data show CDR1 as SGDLS and CDR2 as YYNGEE. The V and J ends lost 1 base and 3 bases respectively, with 11 bases between them.